The clone carrying this T cell receptor beta chain occurred many times. What it recognizes is unknown. J lost 3 bases, V lost 5 bases, and 6 bases had no gene match. CDR3 length: 15 residues. Samples had at least 7 million PBMCs isolated from them. The sample originates from a study of blood T cells in healthy people across ages. Study results and limitations: The long-lived group displayed more naive CD4+ cells, plus higher diversity, than the aged donors did.

A second PCR, run for roughly 7 to 11 cycles, used a sample-barcoded 5' primer plus a J-beta primer mix. TCRdb recomputed calls from the 5' RACE reads with MiXCR, one row per CDR3 protein. The sample carries around 850,000 distinct CDR3 sequences, approximately 35% recorded once. This clonotype was sampled from a man younger than 35 in good health. Material for sequencing was blood. This rearrangement joins TRBV12-3 or TRBV12-4 to TRBJ1-2, with 10 bases lining up with TRBD1. CDR3 loop: CASSLTGGLDYGYTF. CDR3 nucleotides: TGTGCCAGCAGTCTGACAGGGGGCCTTGACTATGGCTACACCTTC.